A selection of T cell receptor beta chains follows, all from one sample in a study of blood T cell repertoires in COVID-19. Sequenced by immunoSEQ multiplex PCR; TCRdb stores in-frame clones only, minus some. The sample shows just over 300,000 clones, 85% to 90% of them seen only once. The source material was PBMCs or T cells enriched from blood (not recorded which). All receptors come from a man aged 25 to 40 who had recovered from COVID-19. The CDR3 runs from the conserved cysteine through the conserved F or W. The D gene is left open where the match is weak. A clone size is listed for some rows: how often the clone was seen (once, few, many), or a class if it is expanded.

V	D	J	size	DNA	CDR3
TRBV29-1	TRBD2	TRBJ2-7	.	TGCAGCGTGACCTCCAGCGGGAGTCCGTACGAGCAGTACTTC	CSVTSSGSPYEQYF
TRBV6-5	.	TRBJ1-6	.	TGTGCCAGCAGATTGGGGGGTAATTCACCCCTCCACTTT	CASRLGGNSPLHF
TRBV7-8	.	TRBJ2-1	.	TGTGCCAGCAGCTTAGGTAGTTGGAATGAGCAGTTCTTC	CASSLGSWNEQFF
TRBV7-9	.	TRBJ2-3	.	TGTGCCAGCAGCTTCATAGGGGCAGGAGGCACAGATACGCAGTATTTT	CASSFIGAGGTDTQYF
TRBV19	.	TRBJ1-2	once	TGTGCCAGTAGCCTCGGACAGAACTTCCTAGCTAACTATGGCTACACCTTC	CASSLGQNFLANYGYTF
TRBV11-3	.	TRBJ1-1	.	TGTGCCAGCAGCTCCACGACAACAGGACTGAACACTGAAGCTTTCTTT	CASSSTTTGLNTEAFF
TRBV6-5	.	TRBJ2-3	.	TGTGCCACTCGGAGGGACGACACAGATACGCAGTATTTT	CATRRDDTDTQYF
TRBV24-1	TRBD2	TRBJ2-7	few	TGTGCCACCGAAGGAACTAGCGGGAGAAAGCAGTACTTC	CATEGTSGRKQYF
TRBV3-1/TRBV3-2	TRBD1	TRBJ1-5	once	TGTGCCAGCAGCCTGGGACAGGGAGATCAGCCCCAGCATTTT	CASSLGQGDQPQHF
TRBV7-9	TRBD1	TRBJ1-6	.	TGTGCCAGCAGCTTAGGGACAGGGGCCTCACCCCTCCACTTT	CASSLGTGASPLHF
TRBV21-1	.	TRBJ2-7	.	TGTGCCAGCAGCAAAGCGCTGTCGGGAGCTGGCTACGAGCAGTACTTC	CASSKALSGAGYEQYF
TRBV3-1/TRBV3-2	TRBD1	TRBJ1-2	.	TGTGCCAGCAGCCACTTGACAGGGGACTATGGCTACACCTTC	CASSHLTGDYGYTF
TRBV10-1	TRBD1	TRBJ1-1	.	TGCGCCAGCAGTGCTGGACAGGGGACTGAAGCTTTCTTT	CASSAGQGTEAFF
TRBV19	.	TRBJ2-6	.	TGTGCCAGTACAAGCCGACTCTTGACCAACTCTGGGGCCAACGTCCTGACTTTC	CASTSRLLTNSGANVLTF
TRBV19	.	TRBJ2-7	.	TGTGCCAGTAGTTCCGCCTACGAGCAGTACTTC	CASSSAYEQYF
TRBV2	.	TRBJ2-4	.	TGTGCCAGCAGTCGTCTGGGCGAAAACATTCAGTACTTC	CASSRLGENIQYF
TRBV19	TRBD1	TRBJ1-1	.	TGTGCCAGTAGTATTGACAGGGCGAACACTGAAGCTTTCTTT	CASSIDRANTEAFF
TRBV11-2	.	TRBJ1-3	.	TGTGCCAGCAGCTTAGGACAGGAGGTGGACACCATATATTTT	CASSLGQEVDTIYF
TRBV10-2	.	TRBJ2-2	.	TGCGCCAGCAGTTTCACTAACACCGGGGAGCTGTTTTTT	CASSFTNTGELFF
TRBV11-3	.	TRBJ2-1	.	TGTGCCAGCAGCCAAAGAGGCCTTAATGAGCAGTTCTTC	CASSQRGLNEQFF
TRBV5-1	.	TRBJ2-7	.	TGCGCCAGCAGCTTGGATACCAGGGCCTACGAGCAGTACTTC	CASSLDTRAYEQYF
TRBV5-4	TRBD2	TRBJ2-2	few	TGTGCCAGCGGACGGGGGGCCGGGGAGCTGTTTTTT	CASGRGAGELFF
TRBV5-4	TRBD2	TRBJ2-7	.	TGTGCCAGCAGCCCCCGGGGGGCCTACGAGCAGTACTTC	CASSPRGAYEQYF